One TCR beta chain is described in this entry. TCRdb re-processed the PCR reads through MiXCR. The sample holds 25,000 to 35,000 clones, 25% seen once. The data are from a study of metastatic and nonmetastatic thyroid tumors. Study-level background: From malignant and benign thyroid patients, repertoires in blood and in tumor or nodule tissue were compared.

Treatment of any kind had been given to no patient before thyroid surgery. This CDR3 has 14 amino acids. V was shortened by 4 bases and J by 15 bases, with 22 bases between the two germline ends. CDR1 is MNHNS, CDR2 SASEGT, per germline. Sequencing input: blood. The chain links TRBV6-1 to TRBJ1-3; weak D call: TRBD1 (5 bases). The source of this sequence is a female donor with papillary thyroid cancer or a benign thyroid nodule (not recorded which). Some clones in this sample may be carry-over from other donors' samples. CDR3 nucleotides: TGTGCCAGCAGTGGCCGGGACGGGGGAAACTCCAGATATTTT. Translated: CASSGRDGGNSRYF.